The TCR beta chain described here comes from a study of blood T cells in healthy people across ages. This CDR3 has 12 amino acids. With 1 base removed from V and 0 bases from J, the gap between germline ends came to 1 base. Germline values: CDR1 DFQATT, CDR2 SNEGSKA (reference sequence). The study, taken as a whole, reports: Reliance upon unsorted PBMCs precluded definitive naive versus antigen-experienced comparison.

This clonotype was found a few times. Its antigen is not identified. The second PCR ran 7 to 11 cycles with a sample-barcoded 5' primer and J-beta primers. TCRdb re-called the 5' RACE reads with MiXCR, one entry per CDR3 protein. The table lists approximately 2,000,000 distinct CDR3 sequences, roughly two fifths of them singletons. Sequenced input: blood. This TCR came from a human donor in good health. The chain couples TRBV20-1 to TRBJ2-4; D gene ambiguous. The CDR3 DNA sequence: TGCAGTGCTAGAGTAGCCAAAAACATTCAGTACTTC. This sequence encodes CSARVAKNIQYF.